Below are 25 T cell receptor beta chains sequenced from a single sample in a study of blood T cell repertoires in COVID-19. Using immunoSEQ multiplex PCR, the repertoire was profiled, and TCRdb retains in-frame clones only, with some absent. The sample lists about 400,000 clones; roughly 87% were seen once. The sequenced sample was PBMCs or T cells enriched from blood (not recorded which). Receptors originate from a woman in her late teens or twenties with acute COVID-19.

Of note for this clone: The same CDR3 also results from other DNA sequences found in this sample. The J gene is TRBJ2-5, the V gene TRBV3-1 (or the pseudogene TRBV3-2), with D perhaps matching TRBD1 (6 bases). Germline V gives CDR1 LGHDT, CDR2 YNNKEL (reference sequence). Trimming removed 4 bases from V and 2 bases from J, with 11 bases in between. The CDR3 runs 14 residues. CDR3 coding DNA: TGTGCCAGCAGCCTACGGACAGTACAAGAGACCCAGTACTTC. It encodes CASSLRTVQETQYF.

This clone is a singleton in its sample. The CDR3 reads CASSSNTNTEAFF. CDR3 nucleotides: TGTGCCAGCAGCAGTAACACGAACACTGAAGCTTTCTTT. J is TRBJ1-1 and V is TRBV6-5; D remains unclear. The CDR3 is made up of 13 amino acids. V lost 6 bases, J lost 1 base, and 9 bases lay in between. The germline V gene has CDR1 MNHEY and CDR2 SVGAGI.

V and J are TRBV27 and TRBJ2-5, with 11 bases aligning to TRBD1. Germline CDR1 MNHEY, CDR2 SMNVEV (reference sequence). The CDR3 runs to 16 residues. After removal of 10 bases from V and 4 bases from J, the junction contained 14 bases not matched to a gene. The CDR3 is CATNPPPGQGGETQYF. The CDR3 bases are TGTGCCACCAACCCACCTCCGGGACAGGGGGGAGAGACCCAGTACTTC.

A remark on this clone: Other DNA sequences in the same sample also yield this CDR3. This sequence joins TRBV7-2 and TRBJ2-7; 7 bases are a match to TRBD2. This CDR3 contains 13 residues. CDR1 is SGHTA, CDR2 FQGNSA, per germline. With 1 base clipped from V and 7 bases from J, the junction kept 4 bases outside the gene matches. As DNA, the CDR3 is TGTGCCAGCAGCTTAGGGGGCGGGAGAGAGCAGTACTTC. It codes for CASSLGGGREQYF.

This clone was picked up one time. The gene calls are TRBV24-1 and TRBJ2-5, with TRBD2 matching over 7 bases. CDR1 KGHDR and CDR2 SFDVKD come from the germline V gene. CDR3 size: 13 residues. V trimming: 5 bases; J trimming: 3 bases; junction bases outside the gene matches: 2. This chain's CDR3 is CATSGAGEETQYF. In DNA form, the CDR3 reads TGTGCCACCAGTGGGGCGGGGGAAGAGACCCAGTACTTC.

This chain uses TRBV19 with TRBJ1-1, with D maybe TRBD1 (5 bases). V was pared by 6 bases and J by 6 bases, with 11 bases between. This CDR3 spans 12 amino acids. Germline loops: CDR1 LNHDA, CDR2 SQIVND (reference sequence). The CDR3 loop is CASRQDYAEAFF. The CDR3 DNA follows: TGTGCCAGTAGACAGGATTACGCTGAAGCTTTCTTT. Full variable domain (remainder filled in from reference TRBV19 and TRBJ1-1): DGGITQSPKYLFRKEGQNVTLSCEQNLNHDAMYWYRQDPGQGLRLIYYSQIVNDFQKGDIAEGYSVSREKKESFPLTVTSAQKNPTAFYLCASRQDYAEAFFGQGTRLTVV.

The chain employs TRBV19 and TRBJ2-7, with 8 bases identical to TRBD1. The V gene end was trimmed by 5 bases and the J gene end by 5 bases; junction bases not matched to a gene: 5. This CDR3 spans 13 amino acids. Germline lookup yields CDR1 LNHDA and CDR2 SQIVND (reference sequence). The CDR3 nucleotides read TGTGCCAGTAGTGTCAGGGGGCAGGACGAGCAGTACTTC. This translates into CASSVRGQDEQYF.

As regards this clone: An end of the junction does not agree with germline; a read error may underlie this. V gene TRBV7-9 combines with J gene TRBJ2-1, with 9 positions matching TRBD1. Germline V gives CDR1 SEHNR, CDR2 FQNEAQ (reference sequence). This CDR3 has 15 amino acids. CDR3 DNA: TGTGCCAGCAGGTTAGACAGGGGGGCCTACAATGAGCAGTTCTTC. It translates to CASRLDRGAYNEQFF.

The chain employs TRBV11-2 and TRBJ1-2; D call uncertain. V was trimmed by 0 bases and J by 4 bases, leaving 12 bases between them. From germline, CDR1 is SGHAT and CDR2 FQNNGV. The CDR3 runs 15 residues. CDR3 bases: TGTGCCAGCAGCTTAGAGGCAGAGAGCGTCTATGGCTACACCTTC. Its translation: CASSLEAESVYGYTF.

The rearrangement joins TRBV3-1 (or the pseudogene TRBV3-2) to TRBJ1-1, with no clear D. The CDR3 extends over 15 amino acids. Germline loops: CDR1 LGHDT, CDR2 YNNKEL (reference sequence). Trimming cost V 3 bases and J 0 bases, with 11 bases left between them. CDR3 amino acids: CASSHLRYLNTEAFF. The CDR3 DNA sequence: TGTGCCAGCAGCCACCTACGATACTTGAACACTGAAGCTTTCTTT.

The chain is built from TRBV7-2 and TRBJ1-2; TRBD1 might be the D (6 bases). Germline V gives CDR1 SGHTA, CDR2 FQGNSA. Trimming pared 1 base from V and 4 bases from J, leaving 10 bases between. The CDR3 extends over 14 amino acids. In nucleotides, the CDR3 is TGTGCCAGCAGCTTAGTGGGACAACCCTATGGCTACACCTTC. Translated: CASSLVGQPYGYTF. Full variable domain (remainder filled in from reference TRBV7-2 and TRBJ1-2): GAGVSQSPSNKVTEKGKDVELRCDPISGHTALYWYRQSLGQGLEFLIYFQGNSAPDKSGLPSDRFSAERTGGSVSTLTIQRTQQEDSAVYLCASSLVGQPYGYTFGSGTRLTVV.

V gene TRBV12-5 combines with J gene TRBJ2-5, with no clear D. CDR1 is LGHNT and CDR2 is FRNRAP in the germline V gene. The V and J ends lost 5 bases and 5 bases respectively, with 15 bases between them. This CDR3 contains 14 residues. For the CDR3, the DNA is TGTGCTAGTGGTCCAGCCCCGGGTGGCGAGACCCAGTACTTC. The encoded protein is CASGPAPGGETQYF.

This clone came up a few times. The chain links TRBV15 to TRBJ2-7; tentatively, D is TRBD2 (6 bases). The V gene's germline CDR1 is LNHNV and CDR2 YYDKDF (reference sequence). V was clipped by 4 bases and J by 3 bases, with 22 bases between them. This CDR3 is built from 17 residues. CDR3: CATSTHRSGGNRYEQYF. In DNA, the CDR3 is TGTGCCACCAGCACTCACCGGTCGGGCGGGAACCGCTACGAGCAGTACTTC. Variable domain in full (rest from reference TRBV15 and TRBJ2-7): DAMVIQNPRYQVTQFGKPVTLSCSQTLNHNVMYWYQQKSSQAPKLLFHYYDKDFNNEADTPDNFQSRRPNTSFCFLDIRSPGLGDTAMYLCATSTHRSGGNRYEQYFGPGTRLTVT.

V is TRBV6-2 or TRBV6-3 and J is TRBJ1-1; the D gene is possibly TRBD1 (5 bases). The length of the CDR3 is 16 residues. Germline V lookup: CDR1 MNHEY, CDR2 SVGEGT. V lost 2 bases and J 0 bases, leaving 13 bases between the germline ends. CDR3 DNA: TGTGCCAGCAGTTACCCAAATCGGGGGATGAACACTGAAGCTTTCTTT. This gives the protein CASSYPNRGMNTEAFF.

The chain is built from TRBV4-1 and TRBJ2-7, with D possibly TRBD1 on 6 matching bases. CDR3 length: 13 amino acids. Trimming removed 6 bases from V and 4 bases from J, with 13 bases in between. Germline V lookup: CDR1 MGHRA, CDR2 YSYEKL. The CDR3 protein is CASSHSQGYEQYF. The DNA of the CDR3 is TGCGCCAGCAGTCATAGTCAGGGGTACGAGCAGTACTTC.

The V and J genes are TRBV2 and TRBJ1-5; no firm D call. The CDR3 spans 13 residues. The V gene lost 8 bases and the J gene lost 7 bases, with 15 bases spanning the gap. Per germline, CDR1 SNHLY and CDR2 FYNNEI. The CDR3 loop is CASDLRGSQPQHF. The CDR3 nucleotides read TGTGCCAGCGACTTACGGGGAAGCCAGCCCCAGCATTTT.

The chain couples TRBV5-5 to TRBJ1-1; D possibly corresponds to TRBD1 (6 bases). The CDR3 sequence is 15 residues long. Trimming removed 3 bases at V and 1 base at J, with 13 bases between. Germline CDR1 reads SGHKS; CDR2 reads YYEKEE (reference sequence). This chain's CDR3 is CASSSNVRGNTEAFF. The CDR3 DNA is TGTGCCAGCAGCTCCAATGTCAGGGGGAACACTGAAGCTTTCTTT.

This clone was seen once. The chain couples TRBV7-2 to TRBJ2-7; 9 nucleotides agree with TRBD2. CDR1 and CDR2 from the germline V gene are SGHTA and FQGNSA. This CDR3 contains 16 residues. V lost 1 base and J lost 4; bases outside the gene matches: 8. CDR3 in DNA: TGTGCCAGCAGCTTAGGGCGGGAGGGCCAGATATACGAGCAGTACTTC. Residues: CASSLGREGQIYEQYF.

This CDR3 is CASTAGVETQYF. CDR3 bases: TGTGCCAGCACAGCGGGAGTTGAGACCCAGTACTTC. The chain carries TRBV28 and TRBJ2-5; 8 nucleotides match TRBD2. Per germline, CDR1 MDHEN and CDR2 SYDVKM. Unmatched junction bases numbered 3, after V lost 7 bases and J lost 5 bases. The CDR3 runs to 12 residues.

This rearrangement joins TRBV7-8 to TRBJ1-3, with 8 bases identical to TRBD1. V shed 5 bases and J 1 base; nucleotides not matched to a gene: 7. Germline V gives CDR1 SGHVS, CDR2 FQNEAQ. The CDR3 has 16 amino acids. CDR3 DNA: TGTGCCAGCAGCCATCCAGGGGGCCCGTCTGGAAACACCATATATTTT. It encodes CASSHPGGPSGNTIYF.

As to this clone: This sample also contains other DNA sequences that code for the same CDR3. This sequence joins TRBV29-1 and TRBJ2-3; 8 positions match TRBD1. CDR1 is SQVTM and CDR2 is ANQGSEA in the germline V gene. J was trimmed by 3 bases and V by 5 bases; bases with no gene match: 4. This CDR3 is 13 amino acids long. The CDR3 DNA is TGCAGCGTTCGTCAGGGGGCGACAGATACGCAGTATTTT. Translated: CSVRQGATDTQYF.

V and J are TRBV30 and TRBJ2-5; 7 bases line up with TRBD1. The junction had 12 bases not matched to a gene; V was cut back by 3 bases and J by 5 bases. Germline CDR1 and CDR2: GTSNPN and SVGIG (reference sequence). The CDR3 totals 15 residues. For the CDR3, the DNA is TGTGCCTGGAGCCTAGGTACAGGGGTCAGTGAGACCCAGTACTTC. Translation: CAWSLGTGVSETQYF.

The chain links TRBV6-5 to TRBJ1-5; TRBD1 matches 9 bases. This CDR3 region has 15 residues. With 6 bases clipped from V and 2 bases from J, the junction kept 5 bases outside the gene matches. Germline V gene data show CDR1 as MNHEY and CDR2 as SVGAGI. The CDR3 spells CASSLQGAGNQPQHF. DNA for the CDR3: TGTGCCAGCAGCTTACAGGGGGCTGGCAATCAGCCCCAGCATTTT.

The rearrangement joins TRBV7-2 to TRBJ2-7; D is possibly TRBD1 (6 bases). V was pared by 5 bases and J by 4 bases, with 12 bases between. Per germline, CDR1 SGHTA and CDR2 FQGNSA. This CDR3 spans 13 amino acids. CDR3 protein: CASSPRGRYEQYF. CDR3 nucleotides: TGTGCCAGCAGCCCCAGGGGTAGATACGAGCAGTACTTC.

V usage is TRBV6-9 and J usage is TRBJ1-5; TRBD1 aligns across 7 bases. J gave up 4 bases and V 4 bases, and 7 bases lay outside the gene matches. This CDR3 has 15 amino acids. The germline gives CDR1 MNHGY, CDR2 SVAAGI. This CDR3 reads CASSSQGVFNQPQHF. CDR3 sequence (DNA): TGTGCCAGCAGTTCCCAGGGGGTCTTTAATCAGCCCCAGCATTTT.